These 16 T cell receptor beta chains share one sample of origin, sequenced in a study of regulatory T cells in long-lasting Graves disease (TCRdb year 2021). The time point label, read with the paper, signifies: newly diagnosed GD, antithyroid drugs for less than 3 months. RNA was extracted from PBMCs in TRIzol for both TCR sequencing and RNA sequencing. Receptors were amplified or captured by multiplex PCR. Sequenced using an Illumina HiSeq 4000. CDR3 regions were amplified by Arm-PCR with iRepertoire HTBI primers to construct TCR beta libraries. In TCRdb, the public reads were trimmed at Q25 with fastp and aligned with MiXCR, with productive beta chains retained. Every CDR3 protein is listed once, alongside the most common genes and DNA of its rows. The sample table holds about 470,000 distinct CDR3 sequences, of which more than 12% were seen once. The ten largest clonotypes hold approximately 15% of the sample.

These data also featured in a second study, about T cells in Graves' hyperthyroidism and ophthalmopathy.

Sequencing was performed on peripheral blood mononuclear cells (PBMCs), taken at new diagnosis, from a patient treated with antithyroid drugs. These receptors were taken from a woman between 25 and 40 years old with Graves disease. Donor details come from another sample of the same person, matched by shared clones.

This clonotype was seen at least ten times. The chain is built from TRBV11-3 and TRBJ2-2; D might be TRBD1 (6 bases). V lost 0 bases, J lost 6 bases, and 14 bases lay in between. Looked up from germline, CDR1 is SGHNT and CDR2 is YENEEA. CDR3 length equals 16 residues. In DNA form, the CDR3 reads TGTGCCAGCAGCTTAGATTCCAGGGGATCGTCCGGGGAGCTGTTTTTT. As protein: CASSLDSRGSSGELFF.

The rearrangement uses TRBV11-2 and TRBJ2-7; 7 bases line up with TRBD2. Per the germline V gene, CDR1 is SGHAT and CDR2 is FQNNGV. The CDR3 is made up of 15 amino acids. V was pared by 5 bases and J by 0 bases, with 7 bases of the junction left unmatched. This chain's CDR3 is CASSGGAGASYEQYF. The DNA for the CDR3 is TGTGCCAGCAGCGGAGGTGCGGGAGCCTCCTACGAGCAGTACTTC. The whole variable domain, remainder taken from reference TRBV11-2 and TRBJ2-7, is EAGVAQSPRYKIIEKRQSVAFWCNPISGHATLYWYQQILGQGPKLLIQFQNNGVVDDSQLPKDRFSAERLKGVDSTLKIQPAKLEDSAVYLCASSGGAGASYEQYFGPGTRLTVT.

This clonotype was detected many times. The CDR3, as DNA: TGTGCCAGCTCACCACCGGTCCAGGGCTCGAACACTGAAGCTTTCTTT. Protein sequence: CASSPPVQGSNTEAFF. The J gene is TRBJ1-1, the V gene TRBV18, with TRBD1 as a possible D gene (5 bases). The length of the CDR3 is 16 residues. The V and J ends lost 0 bases and 1 base respectively, with 12 bases between them. Germline V gene sequence: CDR1 KGHSH, CDR2 LQKENI.

The sample holds a few counts of this clonotype. This chain connects TRBV25-1 to TRBJ1-6; TRBD1 might be the D (5 bases). The V and J ends lost 5 bases and 7 bases respectively, with 15 bases between them. Germline V CDR1 and CDR2: MGHDK, SYGVNS. The CDR3 runs 15 residues. CDR3 region: CASSSTGRTNSPLHF. CDR3 DNA: TGTGCCAGCAGTAGCACGGGACGGACCAATTCACCCCTCCACTTT. Using reference TRBV25-1 and TRBJ1-6 for the parts outside the CDR3, the full variable domain is EADIYQTPRYLVIGTGKKITLECSQTMGHDKMYWYQQDPGMELHLIHYSYGVNSTEKGDLSSESTVSRIRTEHFPLTLESARPSHTSQYLCASSSTGRTNSPLHFGNGTRLTVT.

The chain has TRBV10-2 and TRBJ2-2, with D perhaps matching TRBD1 (5 bases). The CDR3 length is 12 residues. CDR1 and CDR2 from the germline V gene are WSHSY and SAAADI. Between the trimmed V and J ends, which lost 8 bases and 6 bases, there was a span of 10 bases. The CDR3 DNA reads TGCGCCAGCCAGGGCCCGCCCGGGGAGCTGTTTTTT. Protein sequence: CASQGPPGELFF.

This clonotype was seen a handful of times. J is TRBJ2-7 and V is TRBV14, with D tentatively TRBD2 (5 bases). The CDR3 covers 10 residues. Germline lookup yields CDR1 SGHDN and CDR2 FVKESK. V gave up 11 bases and J gave up 3 bases, with 8 bases separating them. The CDR3 DNA reads TGTGCCGTACTAGGCTACGAGCAGTACTTC. Translated, it gives CAVLGYEQYF.

At least ten counts were recorded for this clonotype. The chain carries TRBV6-1 and TRBJ2-1; D is ambiguous. The CDR3 has 11 amino acids. CDR1 is MNHNS, CDR2 SASEGT, per germline. Trimming removed 6 bases from V and 4 bases from J, with 4 bases in between. In DNA form, the CDR3 reads TGTGCCAGCAGCAAGTACAATGAGCAGTTCTTC. It is translated as CASSKYNEQFF.

The rearrangement links TRBV4-1 to TRBJ2-1; the D is unclear. In germline, CDR1 is MGHRA, CDR2 YSYEKL. The CDR3 sequence is 15 residues long. V was cut by 4 bases and J by 2 bases, with 12 bases left in between. The CDR3 bases are TGCGCCAGCAGCCGACTCGGTGAACCCTACAATGAGCAGTTCTTC. It translates to CASSRLGEPYNEQFF.

The sample holds many counts of this clonotype. The chain uses TRBV20-1 and TRBJ2-1, with a possible D match to TRBD2 (5 bases). Per germline, CDR1 DFQATT and CDR2 SNEGSKA (reference sequence). Trimming took off 5 bases at V and 0 bases at J, with 17 bases between the two ends. This CDR3 contains 16 residues. The CDR3 loop reads CSAPQERRSSYNEQFF. CDR3 DNA sequence: TGCAGTGCTCCCCAGGAGCGGAGGAGCTCCTACAATGAGCAGTTCTTC.

At least ten counts were recorded for this clonotype. The gene calls are TRBV7-8 and TRBJ1-5; D call uncertain. The germline V gene has CDR1 SGHVS and CDR2 FQNEAQ. The V gene lost 3 bases and the J gene lost 5 bases, with 8 bases spanning the gap. The CDR3 is made up of 13 amino acids. The CDR3 region is CASSFSDYQPQHF. The CDR3 region has the DNA TGTGCCAGCAGCTTTTCTGATTATCAGCCCCAGCATTTT.

The rearrangement uses TRBV20-1 and TRBJ1-2; D uncertain. CDR1 and CDR2 (germline): DFQATT, SNEGSKA (reference sequence). V lost 4 bases and J lost 4, with 19 bases in between. The CDR3 is 15 amino acids. The CDR3: CSATPPEGGPYGYTF. The CDR3 DNA sequence: TGCAGTGCTACCCCTCCCGAGGGAGGTCCCTATGGCTACACCTTC.

This clonotype was recorded many times. The V and J genes are TRBV14 and TRBJ2-7; D is ambiguous. Germline values: CDR1 SGHDN, CDR2 FVKESK. The V end lost 0 bases, the J end lost 3 bases, and 9 bases lay between the germline ends. There are 14 residues in the CDR3. The CDR3 DNA is TGTGCCAGCAGCCAAGACGCGAACCTCTACGAGCAGTACTTC. Its protein product is CASSQDANLYEQYF.

This chain links TRBV19 with TRBJ2-2; 9 bases are shared with TRBD2. V lost 0 bases and J lost 5; bases outside the gene matches: 4. This CDR3 is 16 amino acids long. The V gene's germline CDR1 is LNHDA and CDR2 SQIVND (reference sequence). In DNA, the CDR3 is TGTGCCAGTAGTATAGAGGCGGCGGGAGGGACCGGGGAGCTGTTTTTT. Residues: CASSIEAAGGTGELFF.

This clonotype occurred a few times. This chain uses TRBV2 with TRBJ2-2; 10 nucleotides match TRBD1. Germline values: CDR1 SNHLY, CDR2 FYNNEI. The V segment lost 5 bases and the J segment 15 bases; nucleotides outside the gene matches: 12. This CDR3 comprises 14 residues. CDR3 DNA: TGTGCCAGCAGTTTGAAGCCGGGACAGGGGAAGGTGTTTTTT. Protein sequence: CASSLKPGQGKVFF. Filled out from reference TRBV2 and TRBJ2-2, the complete variable domain reads EPEVTQTPSHQVTQMGQEVILRCVPISNHLYFYWYRQILGQKVEFLVSFYNNEISEKSEIFDDQFSVERPDGSNFTLKIRSTKLEDSAMYFCASSLKPGQGKVFFGEGSRLTVL.

On this clonotype itself: One junction end does not reproduce the germline sequence, and a read error may be involved. The rearrangement joins TRBV24-1 to TRBJ2-1; 7 bases are a match to TRBD1. The J call may not be correct, given that the DNA end is closer to TRBJ2-5. The CDR3 loop spans 13 amino acids. Germline loops: CDR1 KGHDR, CDR2 SFDVKD. The CDR3 reads CATGQTGVEAQYF. The DNA for the CDR3 is TGTGCCACCGGGCAAACAGGGGTAGAGGCCCAGTACTTC.

Concerning this clonotype itself: This likely traces to a read error, being one base from a far larger clone. This chain uses TRBV20-1 with TRBJ2-1, with 11 bases that match TRBD2. J gave up 10 bases and V 6 bases, and 14 bases lay outside the gene matches. Germline V gene lookup returns CDR1 DFQATT and CDR2 SNEGSKA (reference sequence). CDR3 length: 15 residues. Here the CDR3 DNA reads TGCAGTGCCCCGCCATTAGCGGGAGGGAGCTACGAGCAGTTCTTC. Translation: CSAPPLAGGSYEQFF.